This T cell receptor beta chain is from a study of brain T cells in children with intractable seizures (dated by TCRdb to about 2021). About the study as a whole: Resected brain tissue from 53 pediatric epilepsy surgery cases was first screened for immune gene transcripts using a NanoString immunology panel. About 70% of the 12 selected surgery cases also had pre-surgery blood sequenced, which left four cases with brain tissue only.

On this clone: It lacks a known antigen. Base quality data are lacking; no much larger clone is found one base away.

The immunoSEQ assay was used to generate TCR beta chain sequences from genomic DNA. Per the authors' processing: CDR3 sequences not starting with the conserved framework cysteine at position 104 were manually removed. To get clonality, the normalized Shannon's Diversity Index was subtracted from one, giving values from 0 (maximal diversity) to 1 (oligoclonal). Chi-squared comparison-of-proportions tests assessed whether the same CDR3 differed in frequency between samples, such as brain versus blood. Public clonotypes were found by searching immuneACCESS, and the VDJdb browser was used to assess similarity to known antiviral clonotypes. The table was pulled from immuneACCESS by TCRdb, which kept in-frame rearrangements only. Such tables lose some clones; where checked, under half of the loss comes from unresolved V genes, and the rest has no known cause. Clonal size and the V and J genes are those of that table, whereas D and trimming came from the DNA. The sample table contains tens of thousands of clones; only one count was recorded for around 94% of them. Nearly 6.5% of the sample rests with the top ten.

Interpreted using the paper, the time point label stands for: resected brain tissue, or blood drawn just prior to surgery. The surgery cases with the highest brain T cell transcript signatures were chosen for TCR beta chain sequencing of brain tissue, and also of blood when blood was available. Patients had been treated with at least one anti-epileptic drug before surgery. The TCR-sequenced patients were children whose drug-resistant epilepsy was caused by tuberous sclerosis complex, focal cortical dysplasia, Rasmussen encephalitis or hemimegalencephaly. Blood samples were drawn just before the epilepsy surgery. The Monarch genomic DNA purification kit was used to extract bulk genomic DNA from unsorted brain tissue and from whole blood. The paper's findings and limits, for the study overall: Because sequencing depth was different between pre-surgery and post-surgery blood, clones absent from the pre-surgery sample may reflect undersampling. Viral specificity was inferred solely from CDR3 sequence similarity, and the HCMV serostatus of the patients was not known.

The CDR3 covers 15 residues, taking in both the cysteine and the phenylalanine. The kept DNA is CDR3 alone, 45 bases in frame from the first base. Trimming removed 3 bases from V and 0 bases from J, leaving 12 bases between the germline ends. CDR1 and CDR2, per the germline V gene, are ENHRY and SYGVKD. The input for sequencing was peripheral blood, taken at surgery. This receptor was identified in a boy aged 5-17 years with focal cortical dysplasia and intractable seizures. The sequence joins TRBV10-3 to TRBJ2-7; TRBD2 might be the D gene, on 7 matching bases. CDR3 sequence: CAISEAGHSSYEQYF. The DNA sequence is given as TGTGCCATCAGTGAAGCGGGACATAGCTCCTACGAGCAGTACTTC.